This section outlines one T cell receptor beta chain sequence together with its context. Its specificity is not known. Measured with immunoSEQ multiplex PCR; TCRdb has only the in-frame clones, and not every one. The table has 75,000 to 90,000 clones, more than 75% seen once. Germline V gene sequence: CDR1 LGHNA, CDR2 YNFKEQ. This CDR3 is built from 15 residues. The V gene lost 2 bases and the J gene lost 4 bases, with 15 bases spanning the gap. The sample originates from a study of T cell responses to AZD1222 COVID-19 vaccine. Study-level information: Samples with a second dose at about 4 or about 12 weeks were pooled together.

Study-level results: Donors were chiefly white British, with a greater number of females, and clonal diversity was perhaps underestimated. Epitopes outside B.1.351 and B.1.1.7 mutated regions reportedly drew nearly half of spike TCRs.

The rearrangement links TRBV4-2 to TRBJ2-7; D is possibly TRBD2 (6 bases). This sequence was found in an adult in good health. Here the sequenced sample was peripheral blood, taken on day 0 of AZD1222 vaccination. CDR3 in DNA: TGTGCCAGCAGCCAATTTTCCGGGACTCCTTACGAGCAGTACTTC. Translated, it gives CASSQFSGTPYEQYF.